Sequencing of this T cell receptor (beta chain) was carried out in a study of T cells in Graves' hyperthyroidism and ophthalmopathy. Regarding the study as a whole: Expanded thyroid clonotypes (above 0.001) were mostly also found in blood.

TCR beta CDR3 regions were amplified from RNA. The study used the HTBI primer set for a first-round RT-PCR of the TCR CDR3. MiXCR, applied by TCRdb to the multiplex PCR reads, yields one record per CDR3 protein. The sample records some 370,000 distinct CDR3 sequences, roughly a sixth being singletons. This CDR3 contains 14 residues. From germline, CDR1 is WSHSY and CDR2 SAAADI. Trimming removed 9 bases from V and 0 bases from J, with 13 bases in between. A note on this clonotype: Its target is unknown.

V is TRBV10-2 and J is TRBJ2-3; tentatively, D is TRBD1 or TRBD2 (5 bases each). The source of this sequence is a woman in her thirties with Graves' hyperthyroidism that later progressed to Graves' ophthalmopathy. Sequencing input: blood. The CDR3, as DNA: TGCGCCAGTCGGGTGGGGGAGAGCACAGATACGCAGTATTTT. It translates to CASRVGESTDTQYF.